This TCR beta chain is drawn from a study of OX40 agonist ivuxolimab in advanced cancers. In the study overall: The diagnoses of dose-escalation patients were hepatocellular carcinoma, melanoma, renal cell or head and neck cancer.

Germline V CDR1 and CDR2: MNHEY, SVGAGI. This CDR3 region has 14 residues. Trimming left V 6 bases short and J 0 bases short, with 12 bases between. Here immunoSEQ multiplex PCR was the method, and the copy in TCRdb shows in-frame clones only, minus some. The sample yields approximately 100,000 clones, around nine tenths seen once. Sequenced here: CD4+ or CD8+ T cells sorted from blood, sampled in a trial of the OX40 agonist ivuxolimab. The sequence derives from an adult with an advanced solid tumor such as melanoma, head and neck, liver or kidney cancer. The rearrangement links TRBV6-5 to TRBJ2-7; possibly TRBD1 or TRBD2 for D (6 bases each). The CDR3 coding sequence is TGTGCCAGCAGGAGGGGGGCACTCTCCTACGAGCAGTACTTC. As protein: CASRRGALSYEQYF.